What follows are 6 T cell receptor beta chains derived from one specimen sequenced in a study of CD8 T cells in ankylosing spondylitis. Each CDR3 protein is one row after TCRdb ran MiXCR on the 5' RACE reads. In the table there are roughly 200,000 distinct CDR3 sequences, 25% to 30% of which are singletons. Sequenced material: blood, either unsorted or a sorted T cell fraction (not recorded which). Source of these receptors: a male donor with ankylosing spondylitis or in good health (not recorded which).

This clonotype came up a few times. Mismatch with germline at one junction end may stem from a read error. This sequence joins TRBV20-1 and TRBJ2-1; TRBD2 matches at 10 bases. Germline CDR1 DFQATT, CDR2 SNEGSKA (reference sequence). The CDR3 is 14 residues long. CDR3 amino acids: CSPSGSSLWNEQFF. DNA for the CDR3: TGCAGTCCTAGCGGGAGTTCCCTCTGGAATGAGCAGTTCTTC.

The V gene is TRBV7-2, the J gene TRBJ2-5; TRBD1 aligns across 12 bases. The CDR3 covers 15 residues. After removal of 4 bases from V and 4 bases from J, the junction contained 4 bases not matched to a gene. CDR1 and CDR2 from the germline V gene are SGHTA and FQGNSA. The CDR3 loop is CASSSGTGGLETQYF. The CDR3 DNA reads as TGTGCCAGCAGCTCTGGGACAGGGGGCCTAGAGACCCAGTACTTC.

This clonotype showed up just a few times. The chain combines TRBV9 with TRBJ2-1; 13 nucleotides align to TRBD2. The CDR3 length is 16 residues. In germline, CDR1 is SGDLS, CDR2 YYNGEE. V lost 4 bases and J lost 8; bases outside the gene matches: 9. CDR3 DNA: TGTGCCAGCAGCCCCCGACTAGCGGGAGGTATTGATGAGCAGTTCTTC. Translating gives CASSPRLAGGIDEQFF. The full variable domain, in which reference TRBV9 and TRBJ2-1 provide the parts outside the CDR3, is DSGVTQTPKHLITATGQRVTLRCSPRSGDLSVYWYQQSLDQGLQFLIQYYNGEERAKGNILERFSAQQFPDLHSELNLSSLELGDSALYFCASSPRLAGGIDEQFFGPGTRLTVL.

This clonotype was counted many times. The J gene is TRBJ1-4, the V gene TRBV10-3; D unresolved. The CDR3 extends over 11 amino acids. Trimming took 3 bases from V and 7 from J, leaving 3 bases between them. Per the germline V gene, CDR1 is ENHRY and CDR2 is SYGVKD. CDR3 region: CAISDLEKLFF. CDR3 in DNA: TGTGCCATCAGTGATCTTGAAAAACTGTTTTTT.

This clonotype was found many times. This sequence joins TRBV5-1 and TRBJ2-7; 12 bases line up with TRBD2. This CDR3 has 16 amino acids. Germline values: CDR1 SGHRS, CDR2 YFSETQ. V lost 0 bases to trimming and J lost 6 bases; unmatched junction nucleotides: 7. CDR3 residues: CASSLDPSGRAIEQYF. The CDR3 DNA is TGCGCCAGCAGCTTGGATCCTAGCGGGAGGGCCATCGAGCAGTACTTC. Complete variable domain (other parts from reference TRBV5-1 and TRBJ2-7): KAGVTQTPRYLIKTRGQQVTLSCSPISGHRSVSWYQQTPGQGLQFLFEYFSETQRNKGNFPGRFSGRQFSNSRSEMNVSTLELGDSALYLCASSLDPSGRAIEQYFGPGTRLTVT.

J is TRBJ2-1 and V is TRBV7-9; maybe TRBD2 (6 bases). Germline V gene data show CDR1 as SEHNR and CDR2 as FQNEAQ (reference sequence). The CDR3 spans 15 residues. V lost 3 bases, J lost 5 bases, and 14 bases lay in between. The CDR3 DNA is TGTGCCAGCAGCTTGGCCGGGACTGCAGACAATGAGCAGTTCTTC. It yields the protein CASSLAGTADNEQFF.